This TCR beta chain came from a study of T-cell reconstitution after alpha-beta-depleted transplantation in children. Unique molecular identifiers were built into the TCRbeta library. Via MiXCR, TCRdb re-called the PCR reads, giving one row per CDR3 protein. The table records 750,000 to 950,000 distinct CDR3 sequences, roughly 15% of them present only once. V was pared by 4 bases and J by 4 bases, with 12 bases of the junction left unmatched. The CDR3 consists of 16 residues. Germline V gene data show CDR1 as SGHVS and CDR2 as FQNEAQ. The rearrangement joins TRBV7-8 to TRBJ2-7, with 8 bases that match TRBD1. Sequencing used PBMCs, mostly from graft donor cells, obtained 360 days after TCRalphabeta/CD19-depleted stem cell transplant. The receptor was isolated from a male patient younger than 18 who had a stem cell transplant for acute lymphoblastic leukemia, so the T cells may come from the graft donor. In DNA, the CDR3 is TGTGCCAGCAGCTCAGTCCGGGACAGGCCCTTATACGAGCAGTACTTC. Protein: CASSSVRDRPLYEQYF. The full variable domain, in which reference TRBV7-8 and TRBJ2-7 provide the parts outside the CDR3, is GAGVSQSPRYKVAKRGQDVALRCDPISGHVSLFWYQQALGQGPEFLTYFQNEAQLDKSGLPSDRFFAERPEGSVSTLKIQRTQQEDSAVYLCASSSVRDRPLYEQYFGPGTRLTVT.